Sequencing of this T cell receptor beta chain was carried out in a study of blood T cell repertoires in COVID-19. Study background: Sites in the United States, Italy and Spain provided acute and convalescent COVID-19 samples.

In the authors' methods: Amplification of reference gene primers was used by the study to estimate nucleated cell counts. The protocol was immunoSEQ multiplex PCR, while the TCRdb copy is restricted to in-frame clones and leaves out a portion. Clonal size and the V and J genes are those of that table, whereas D and trimming came from the DNA. The sample lists about 64,000 clones, just over 90% occurring once. This CDR3 has 14 residues. The V end was cut by 3 bases, the J end by 3 bases, with 11 bases between. The germline gives CDR1 LNHDA, CDR2 SQIVND (reference sequence). The sample consisted of peripheral blood. The genes are TRBV19 and TRBJ1-2; a possible D gene is TRBD1 (5 bases). The source is a human donor in a cohort sampled during active COVID-19. This chain's CDR3 is CASSIPGNYYGYTF. The DNA for the CDR3 is TGTGCCAGTAGTATCCCAGGGAACTACTATGGCTACACCTTC.